The clone carrying this T cell receptor (beta chain) was counted ten times or more. The data originate from a study of regulatory T cells in long-lasting Graves disease. Library construction for TCR beta used iRepertoire HTBI primers and Arm-PCR of CDR3 regions. In TCRdb, the multiplex PCR reads were re-called with MiXCR into one record per CDR3 protein. The top ten hold approximately 19% of the sample, which has approximately 360,000 distinct CDR3 sequences, roughly 12% seen once. The time point: newly diagnosed GD, antithyroid drugs for less than 3 months. Isolated PBMC RNA provided the starting material for the TCR library. Graves' disease diagnosis used American Thyroid Association guidelines. These data are also associated with another study on T cells in Graves' hyperthyroidism and ophthalmopathy. From that study: It was considered stable Graves' hyperthyroidism when ophthalmopathy did not progress within 18 months. In the blood, most expanded thyroid clonotypes above 0.001 appeared as well. Through a model of 13 V-J features, ophthalmopathy was separated from stable hyperthyroidism.

The clonotype originates from a woman aged 18-35 years with Graves disease. Specimen: peripheral blood mononuclear cells (PBMCs), collected at new diagnosis, from a patient treated with antithyroid drugs.

DNA of the CDR3: TGTGCCAGCAGTTTATGGACAGCCCTGGGGGAGACCCAGTACTTC. Its translation: CASSLWTALGETQYF. The genes are TRBV28 and TRBJ2-5, with D possibly being TRBD1 (5 bases). Trimming pared 0 bases from V and 5 bases from J, leaving 13 bases between. CDR3 size: 15 residues. Germline assignment: CDR1 MDHEN and CDR2 SYDVKM.